This TCR beta chain was retrieved from a study of shared clonotypes between healthy human individuals. For unsorted samples, genomic DNA was extracted from tens of millions of PBMCs. Ten immunoSEQ deep assay plates were used to sequence unsorted PBMC DNA. TCRdb's copy holds only in-frame clones and misses some; the assay was immunoSEQ multiplex PCR. Of about 510,000 clones in the sample, almost 80% are singletons; the top ten hold 12%. This clone was recorded only once. Antigen: not known. Study outcomes and limitations: Limitation of the genetic and exposure-history diversity represented came from the few donors.

Trimming removed 0 bases from V and 2 bases from J; junction bases left unmatched: 5. The CDR3 is 16 amino acids. The germline CDR1 and CDR2 sequences are LNHDA and SQIVND (reference sequence). The chain recombines TRBV19 with TRBJ2-3, with TRBD2 matching over 7 bases. Sequencing input: PBMCs. The TCR comes from a woman in her 40s in good health. Some clones in this sample may be carry-over from other donors' samples. This CDR3 is CASSIDRGGATDTQYF. The CDR3 DNA reads TGTGCCAGTAGTATAGATCGGGGAGGGGCCACAGATACGCAGTATTTT.